Below are 19 T cell receptor beta chains sequenced from a single sample in a study of graft-versus-host responses after intestinal transplantation. Profiled with immunoSEQ multiplex PCR; TCRdb holds only in-frame clones, not every one. The data contain about 38,000 clones, 80% to 85% of them singletons. The sample in question was PBMCs, obtained 1070 days after transplant. The receptors originated from a human patient who received an intestinal transplant, so some T cells may come from the graft donor.

This rearrangement joins TRBV27 to TRBJ1-2; D remains ambiguous. CDR1 is MNHEY, CDR2 SMNVEV, per germline (reference sequence). V lost 2 bases and J 3 bases, leaving 7 bases between the germline ends. The CDR3 is 13 amino acids. The CDR3 DNA is TGTGCCAGCAGTTTAGAGGGCGACTATGGCTACACCTTC. Translation gives CASSLEGDYGYTF.

V is TRBV6-1 and J is TRBJ2-1, with TRBD2 identical over 12 bases. V shed 5 bases, J shed 5 bases, and the junction held 4 bases outside the gene matches. Looked up from germline, CDR1 is MNHNS and CDR2 is SASEGT. This CDR3 comprises 15 residues. CDR3 bases: TGTGCCAGCAGTCCTCTAGCGGGGGGGCACAATGAGCAGTTCTTC. Translation: CASSPLAGGHNEQFF.

The V and J genes are TRBV18 and TRBJ1-5, with 8 nucleotides matching TRBD1. With 3 bases clipped from V and 2 bases from J, the junction kept 0 bases outside the gene matches. The CDR3 extends over 14 amino acids. Germline assignment: CDR1 KGHSH and CDR2 LQKENI. The CDR3 region is CASSPTGGNQPQHF. The CDR3 coding sequence is TGTGCCAGCTCACCGACAGGGGGCAATCAGCCCCAGCATTTT.

The V gene is TRBV18, the J gene TRBJ2-7; unclear D gene. The germline V gene encodes CDR1 KGHSH and CDR2 LQKENI. This CDR3 is 12 amino acids long. V lost 4 bases and J 0 bases, leaving 4 bases between the germline ends. The CDR3 coding sequence is TGTGCCAGCTCACGCGACTCCTACGAGCAGTACTTC. Its protein product is CASSRDSYEQYF.

This clone was detected once. The gene calls are TRBV18 and TRBJ2-5; D may match TRBD1 or TRBD2 (6 bases each). The CDR3 totals 14 residues. The germline V gene encodes CDR1 KGHSH and CDR2 LQKENI. V was cut by 0 bases and J by 4 bases, with 9 bases left in between. The CDR3 loop reads CASSPPGGGETQYF. CDR3 nucleotides: TGTGCCAGCTCACCACCGGGGGGCGGAGAGACCCAGTACTTC.

On this clone itself: At one end the junction does not follow the germline gene, possibly because of a read error. The chain links TRBV28 to TRBJ2-1; D not certain. Germline CDR1 MDHEN, CDR2 SYDVKM. CDR3 length: 16 residues. The CDR3 DNA is TGTGTCAGCAGTTTAATCGGATTGCCCTCCTACAATGAGCAGTTCTTC. Translation gives CVSSLIGLPSYNEQFF.

The V and J genes are TRBV28 and TRBJ1-2; 8 bases agree with TRBD1. V was clipped by 5 bases and J by 3 bases; unmatched bases: 14. The CDR3 covers 17 residues. Per germline, CDR1 MDHEN and CDR2 SYDVKM. The DNA for the CDR3 is TGTGCCAGCAGTCCCCACGGGACAGGCGTTTTTGACTATGGCTACACCTTC. Its protein product is CASSPHGTGVFDYGYTF.

The sample holds one count of this clone. The genes are TRBV2 and TRBJ2-1; perhaps TRBD1 as D (6 bases). The V gene's germline CDR1 is SNHLY and CDR2 FYNNEI. Trimming took off 6 bases at V and 5 bases at J, with 11 bases between the two ends. The CDR3 sequence is 13 residues long. The CDR3 coding sequence is TGTGCCAGCAGGGAGACAGGTGACAATGAGCAGTTCTTC. Translating it yields CASRETGDNEQFF.

This clone was observed a handful of times. V is TRBV9 and J is TRBJ1-2, with 7 bases lining up with TRBD1. The length of the CDR3 is 13 residues. Per germline, CDR1 SGDLS and CDR2 YYNGEE. With V trimmed by 2 bases and J by 5 bases, 3 bases remained unmatched. The CDR3 here is CASSVTGSYGYTF. In nucleotides, the CDR3 is TGTGCCAGCAGCGTGACAGGGTCGTATGGCTACACCTTC.

The chain employs TRBV6-4 and TRBJ2-3; 10 nucleotides align to TRBD1. Germline trimming cut 2 bases from V and 1 base from J; bases unmatched to any gene: 0. The CDR3 totals 15 residues. Germline V CDR1 and CDR2: MRHNA, SNTAGT. In nucleotides, the CDR3 is TGTGCCAGCAGTGACGGGACAGGGGGCACAGATACGCAGTATTTT. It codes for CASSDGTGGTDTQYF.

This clone showed up just once. The V call is TRBV11-2, the J call TRBJ2-1, with D possibly called TRBD1 or TRBD2 (5 bases each). Germline V gives CDR1 SGHAT, CDR2 FQNNGV. The CDR3 consists of 15 residues. V shed 6 bases and J shed 3 bases, with 15 bases lying between them. In DNA, the CDR3 is TGTGCCAGCAGTCCGGCCGGGACGGGCTACAATGAGCAGTTCTTC. Translation gives CASSPAGTGYNEQFF.

This sequence joins TRBV30 and TRBJ2-2; a weak D match, TRBD1 (5 bases). The CDR3 consists of 14 residues. Germline loops: CDR1 GTSNPN, CDR2 SVGIG (reference sequence). V gave up 4 bases and J gave up 1 base, with 10 bases separating them. The CDR3 is CAWKGSMNTGELFF. In nucleotides, the CDR3 is TGTGCCTGGAAGGGGTCCATGAACACCGGGGAGCTGTTTTTT. The variable domain in full, completed from reference TRBV30 and TRBJ2-2, reads SQTIHQWPATLVQPVGSPLSLECTVEGTSNPNLYWYRQAAGRGLQLLFYSVGIGQISSEVPQNLSASRPQDRQFILSSKKLLLSDSGFYLCAWKGSMNTGELFFGEGSRLTVL.

The gene calls are TRBV5-1 and TRBJ2-1, with TRBD2 identical over 13 bases. CDR3 size: 15 residues. With 4 bases clipped from V and 7 bases from J, the junction kept 5 bases outside the gene matches. The V gene's germline CDR1 is SGHRS and CDR2 YFSETQ. This chain's CDR3 is CASSPRTSGGNEQFF. The CDR3 DNA reads as TGCGCCAGCAGCCCCAGGACTAGCGGGGGTAATGAGCAGTTCTTC.

As for this clone: This may be a read error: a much more frequent sequence differs by one nucleotide. The chain joins TRBV4-1 to TRBJ1-1; 7 nucleotides line up with TRBD1. This CDR3 has 16 residues. The germline V gene encodes CDR1 MGHRA and CDR2 YSYEKL. J was trimmed by 5 bases and V by 0 bases; bases with no gene match: 9. Written as DNA, the CDR3 is TGCGCCAGCAGCCAAGATCCGGAAGGGGGCTTTACTGAAGCTTTCTTT. Translating it yields CASSQDPEGGFTEAFF.

V gene TRBV7-9 combines with J gene TRBJ1-1; 8 positions match TRBD1. The J segment lost 8 bases and the V segment lost 3 bases, leaving 2 bases of the junction unmatched. Germline V CDR1 and CDR2: SEHNR, FQNEAQ (reference sequence). The CDR3 consists of 12 residues. The CDR3 DNA is TGTGCCAGCAGCTTGACAGGGGAGGAAGCTTTCTTT. Amino acids: CASSLTGEEAFF.

The chain carries TRBV7-2 and TRBJ1-1; weak D call: TRBD1 (6 bases). The germline V and J ends were trimmed by 1 base and 3 bases, with 12 bases remaining between them. CDR1 is SGHTA, CDR2 FQGNSA, per germline. The CDR3 length is 15 residues. The CDR3 sequence: CASSLEGRGDTEAFF. As DNA, the CDR3 is TGTGCCAGCAGCTTAGAGGGTAGGGGGGACACTGAAGCTTTCTTT.

The chain recombines TRBV5-3 with TRBJ1-2; 9 bases are a match to TRBD1. TRBV5-3 belongs to the ORF category, with a function that is uncertain. This CDR3 region has 16 residues. Trimming removed 3 bases from V and 3 bases from J; junction bases left unmatched: 9. The CDR3 here is CARSSGQGGADYGYTF. The CDR3 coding sequence is TGTGCCAGAAGCTCGGGACAGGGAGGAGCAGACTATGGCTACACCTTC.

The J gene is TRBJ2-7, the V gene TRBV5-1; 12 bases are shared with TRBD1. Germline CDR1 is SGHRS and CDR2 is YFSETQ. Trimming at V came to 4 bases and at J to 7 bases, leaving 6 bases not matched to a gene. This CDR3 contains 14 residues. CDR3 loop: CASSPGQGAGEQYF. The CDR3 DNA reads TGCGCCAGCAGCCCGGGACAGGGGGCAGGTGAGCAGTACTTC.

This clone was seen more than once but under ten times. V usage is TRBV6-4 and J usage is TRBJ2-3, with 10 bases lining up with TRBD2. V gave up 3 bases and J gave up 1 base; unmatched junction bases: 1. This CDR3 is 15 amino acids long. Germline V gene sequence: CDR1 MRHNA, CDR2 SNTAGT. The CDR3 is CASSEGTSGTDTQYF. The CDR3 nucleotides read TGTGCCAGCAGTGAGGGGACTAGCGGCACAGATACGCAGTATTTT.